The subject of this entry is one T cell receptor (beta chain). Its antigen is not identified. V was cut by 5 bases and J by 1 base, with 8 bases left in between. This CDR3 region has 12 residues. Per germline, CDR1 GTSNPN and CDR2 SVGIG (reference sequence). The assay used deep level. The protocol was immunoSEQ multiplex PCR, while the TCRdb copy is restricted to in-frame clones and leaves out a portion. The sample shows around 79,000 clones, about 61% of them seen only once. These data originate in a study of shared clonotypes between healthy human individuals. Study results and caveats: Rarefaction curves obtained for sorted subsets showed sequencing incomplete despite large depth. Clonotype sharing across several donors was observed for roughly 5% of naive CD4 clonotypes. Memory subsets had estimated richness that was generally smaller than that of naive subsets.

The chain employs TRBV30 and TRBJ1-1, with TRBD1 as a possible D gene (6 bases). The TCR originated in a man aged 30-40 years in good health. Specimen: memory CD8+ T cells sorted from blood. The subset here: CD45RO+ cells pooled with CCR7-negative TemRA cells. CDR3 amino acids: CAWGTPNTEAFF. CDR3 in DNA: TGTGCCTGGGGGACACCGAACACTGAAGCTTTCTTT.